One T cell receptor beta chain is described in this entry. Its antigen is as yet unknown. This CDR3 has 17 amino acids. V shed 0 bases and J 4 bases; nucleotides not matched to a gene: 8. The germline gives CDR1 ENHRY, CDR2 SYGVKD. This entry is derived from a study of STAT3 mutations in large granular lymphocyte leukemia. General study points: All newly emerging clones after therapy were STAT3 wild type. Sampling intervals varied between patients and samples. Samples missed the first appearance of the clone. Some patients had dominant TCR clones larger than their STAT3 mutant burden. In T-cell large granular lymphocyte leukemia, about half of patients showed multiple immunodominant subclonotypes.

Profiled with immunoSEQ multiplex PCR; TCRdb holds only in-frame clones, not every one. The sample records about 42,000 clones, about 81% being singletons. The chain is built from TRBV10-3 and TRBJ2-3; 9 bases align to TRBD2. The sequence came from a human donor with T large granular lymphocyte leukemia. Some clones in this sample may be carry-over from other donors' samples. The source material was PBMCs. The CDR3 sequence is CAISESKMGGGADTQYF. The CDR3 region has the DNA TGTGCCATCAGTGAGTCGAAAATGGGCGGGGGGGCAGATACGCAGTATTTT.